This T cell receptor beta chain was found in a study of blood T cell repertoires in COVID-19. This clone has a handful of counts. The sample holds other DNA sequences that translate to the same CDR3. The data were produced by immunoSEQ multiplex PCR, yet TCRdb's version contains in-frame clones alone and is incomplete. This sample has more than 95,000 clones; about 77% occur once, and the top ten carry just under 25%. The CDR3 is 13 amino acids. Germline V gives CDR1 MRHNA, CDR2 SNTAGT. With 3 bases removed from V and 1 base from J, the gap between germline ends came to 5 bases. V gene TRBV6-4 combines with J gene TRBJ2-3, with D uncertain. This clonotype originated in a human donor in a cohort sampled during active COVID-19. The sample was peripheral blood. The chain's CDR3 is CASSDQGTDTQYF. In DNA, the CDR3 is TGTGCCAGCAGTGATCAGGGCACAGATACGCAGTATTTT.